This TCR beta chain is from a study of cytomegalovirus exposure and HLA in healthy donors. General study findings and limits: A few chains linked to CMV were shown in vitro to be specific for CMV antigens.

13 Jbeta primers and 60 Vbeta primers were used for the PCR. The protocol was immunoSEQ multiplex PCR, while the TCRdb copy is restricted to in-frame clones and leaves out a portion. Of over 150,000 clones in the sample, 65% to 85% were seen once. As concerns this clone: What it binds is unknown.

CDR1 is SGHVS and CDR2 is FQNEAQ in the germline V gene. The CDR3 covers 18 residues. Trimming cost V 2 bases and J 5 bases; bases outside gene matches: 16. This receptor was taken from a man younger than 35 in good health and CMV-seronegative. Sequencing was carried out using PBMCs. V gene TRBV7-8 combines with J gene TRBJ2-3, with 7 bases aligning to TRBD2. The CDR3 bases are TGTGCCAGCAGCTTAAACCCTATCGGCCGGGGGAGGGGAGATACGCAGTATTTT. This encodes CASSLNPIGRGRGDTQYF.